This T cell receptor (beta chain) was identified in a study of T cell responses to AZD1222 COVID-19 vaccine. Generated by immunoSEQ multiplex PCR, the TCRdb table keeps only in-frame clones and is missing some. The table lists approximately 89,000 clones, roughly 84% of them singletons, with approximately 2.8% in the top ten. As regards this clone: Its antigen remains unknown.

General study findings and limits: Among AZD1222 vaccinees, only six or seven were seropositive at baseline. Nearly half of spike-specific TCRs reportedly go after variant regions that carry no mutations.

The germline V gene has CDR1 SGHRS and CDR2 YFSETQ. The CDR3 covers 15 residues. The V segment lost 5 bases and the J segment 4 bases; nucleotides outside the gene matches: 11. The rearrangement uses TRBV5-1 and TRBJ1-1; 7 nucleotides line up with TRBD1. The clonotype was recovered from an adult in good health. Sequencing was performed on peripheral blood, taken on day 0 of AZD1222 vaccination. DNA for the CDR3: TGCGCCAGCAGGCTACAGGGGAAGGGGTTCACTGAAGCTTTCTTT. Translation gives CASRLQGKGFTEAFF.